This TCR beta chain was captured in a study of a mutant IDH1 vaccine in newly diagnosed glioma. Documented time point: baseline, week 1 (first vaccination visit). Documented treatment: pre-vaccination baseline after standard-of-care therapy. The germline gives CDR1 GTSNPN, CDR2 SVGIG (reference sequence). The junction had 3 bases not matched to a gene; V was cut back by 2 bases and J by 3 bases. CDR3 length equals 13 residues. Profiled with immunoSEQ multiplex PCR; TCRdb holds only in-frame clones, not every one. Of about 24,000 clones listed, approximately 91% are singletons. The chain combines TRBV30 with TRBJ1-2, with 7 bases aligning to TRBD1. The sequences come from PBMCs, collected from a glioma patient treated with radiotherapy, temozolomide or both. The receptor comes from a young man with glioma. The CDR3 reads CAWSKGADYGYTF. The DNA of the CDR3 is TGTGCCTGGAGTAAGGGGGCGGACTATGGCTACACCTTC.